This entry lists 10 T cell receptor beta chains sequenced from one sample in a study of T cells after yellow fever vaccination. One entry per CDR3 protein results from TCRdb running MiXCR on the 5' RACE reads. The sample records some 250,000 distinct CDR3 sequences, 3.6% being singletons. The starting material was PBMCs, obtained 15 days after the yellow fever booster vaccination. These receptors originate from a man younger than 35 who received the YFV17D yellow fever vaccine.

Ten or more counts support this clonotype. The rearrangement uses TRBV15 and TRBJ2-5; D tentatively fits TRBD1 or TRBD2 (6 bases each). Trimming left V 8 bases short and J 5 bases short, with 9 bases between. Germline loops: CDR1 LNHNV, CDR2 YYDKDF (reference sequence). The CDR3 has 11 residues. As DNA, the CDR3 is TGTGCCACCGAGGGGGGTGAGACCCAGTACTTC. Protein: CATEGGETQYF. The full variable domain, its missing parts supplied by reference TRBV15 and TRBJ2-5, is DAMVIQNPRYQVTQFGKPVTLSCSQTLNHNVMYWYQQKSSQAPKLLFHYYDKDFNNEADTPDNFQSRRPNTSFCFLDIRSPGLGDTAMYLCATEGGETQYFGPGTRLLVL.

This clonotype was recorded many times. The CDR3 DNA sequence: TGTGCCAGCAGCTCTCGGGGGGGGATCGACGAGCAGTACTTC. It translates to CASSSRGGIDEQYF. The V and J genes are TRBV7-2 and TRBJ2-7; 8 positions agree with TRBD2. The CDR3 spans 14 residues. Germline V gene data show CDR1 as SGHTA and CDR2 as FQGNSA. V lost 4 bases to trimming and J lost 5 bases; unmatched junction nucleotides: 7.

This clonotype has a handful of counts. The rearrangement joins TRBV7-6 to TRBJ2-7; 10 bases map to TRBD1. The germline gives CDR1 SGHVS, CDR2 FNYEAQ. There are 14 residues in the CDR3. Losses at the gene ends were 3 bases for V and 3 bases for J; bases not matched to a gene: 2. This CDR3 reads CASSLDRGFYEQYV. Here the CDR3 DNA reads TGTGCCAGCAGCTTGGACAGGGGGTTCTACGAGCAGTACGTC.

This clonotype was counted at least ten times. This chain joins TRBV18 and TRBJ1-1; 8 nucleotides match TRBD1. The V gene end was trimmed by 3 bases and the J gene end by 3 bases; junction bases not matched to a gene: 9. CDR3 length equals 16 residues. Germline V CDR1 and CDR2: KGHSH, LQKENI. The CDR3 DNA reads as TGTGCCAGCTCACCTAACTCAGGGGGCTGGTACACTGAAGCTTTCTTT. Translation: CASSPNSGGWYTEAFF.

In this sample, this clonotype turned up many times. The V and J genes are TRBV5-1 and TRBJ2-1; 8 bases map to TRBD2. Trimming cost V 4 bases and J 0 bases; bases outside gene matches: 9. CDR1 and CDR2 from the germline V gene are SGHRS and YFSETQ. This CDR3 has 17 amino acids. This CDR3 reads CASSREAAGASYNEQFF. The CDR3 DNA is TGCGCCAGCAGCCGCGAAGCAGCGGGGGCCTCCTACAATGAGCAGTTCTTC.

This clonotype was seen at least ten times. The chain carries TRBV4-3 and TRBJ2-1, with TRBD2 as a possible D gene (6 bases). CDR3 length: 17 residues. The germline CDR1 and CDR2 sequences are LGHNA and YSLEER. With 0 bases removed from V and 3 bases from J, the gap between germline ends came to 15 bases. CDR3 in amino acids: CASSQDLGRRGYNEQFF. The CDR3, as DNA: TGCGCCAGCAGCCAAGACCTAGGGCGGCGGGGCTACAATGAGCAGTTCTTC.

At least ten counts were recorded for this clonotype. The chain recombines TRBV20-1 with TRBJ1-1, with a possible D match to TRBD1 (5 bases). CDR3 size: 15 residues. CDR1 and CDR2 (germline): DFQATT, SNEGSKA (reference sequence). V lost 2 bases and J lost 3, with 16 bases in between. The CDR3 here is CSARSGGRRDTEAFF. In nucleotides, the CDR3 is TGCAGTGCTAGATCGGGGGGAAGACGGGACACTGAAGCTTTCTTT.

This clonotype was detected many times. In nucleotides, the CDR3 is TGTGCCAGCAGTTCCCCAGGGAGAGCACCCCTCCACTTT. This gives the protein CASSSPGRAPLHF. This chain uses TRBV12-3 or TRBV12-4 with TRBJ1-6; a possible D gene is TRBD1 (5 bases). V lost 4 bases and J 11 bases, leaving 12 bases between the germline ends. This CDR3 has 13 amino acids.

At least ten counts were recorded for this clonotype. The chain carries TRBV7-9 and TRBJ2-1, with TRBD2 identical over 10 bases. V lost 4 bases and J lost 2; bases outside the gene matches: 8. This CDR3 has 17 amino acids. Germline V gene lookup returns CDR1 SEHNR and CDR2 FQNEAQ (reference sequence). In DNA form, the CDR3 reads TGTGCCAGCAGCTCCAACCGGCTAGCGGGGGCCTACAATGAGCAGTTCTTC. It codes for CASSSNRLAGAYNEQFF.

This clonotype was found many times. This chain uses TRBV9 with TRBJ2-2; TRBD2 matches at 7 bases. The CDR3 contains 15 residues. Looked up from germline, CDR1 is SGDLS and CDR2 is YYNGEE. V trimming: 2 bases; J trimming: 6 bases; junction bases outside the gene matches: 7. The CDR3 DNA is TGTGCCAGCAGCGTCGGGGGGACTCAAGCCGGGGAGCTGTTTTTT. Translating it yields CASSVGGTQAGELFF.